This T cell receptor beta chain was sequenced during a study of control samples from healthy donors and cancer patients. The CDR3 is 16 amino acids. Trimming left V 0 bases short and J 0 bases short, with 9 bases between. CDR1 and CDR2 from the germline V gene are LNHNV and YYDKDF (reference sequence). The protocol was immunoSEQ multiplex PCR, while the TCRdb copy is restricted to in-frame clones and leaves out a portion. The sample holds 46,000 or so clones, nearly 95% seen once. This clone was recorded once. The sample comprised PBMCs. The clonotype originates from a woman aged 50 to 60 with head and neck cancer. The chain links TRBV15 to TRBJ1-5, with D uncertain. CDR3 region: CATSRDPTLSNQPQHF. DNA for the CDR3: TGTGCCACCAGCAGAGATCCCACACTTAGCAATCAGCCCCAGCATTTT.